A selection of T cell receptor beta chains follows, all from one sample in a study of type 1 regulatory T cells. What these receptors recognize is not known. Each CDR3 protein gets one entry after TCRdb re-called the reads with MiXCR. The sample yields 35,000 to 50,000 distinct CDR3 sequences, approximately 12% seen once. The sequencing sample was made of cultured non-Tr1 T cells, either the whole culture or a sorted T cell fraction (not recorded which). These receptors all stem from a human donor in good health. The CDR3 runs from the conserved cysteine through the conserved F or W. Clone size is given for some rows only: seen once, a few or many times, or a class if the clone is expanded.

>TRBV3-1|once
CASSQVGENTGAFF
>TRBV9|many
CASSRSTGQQDTQYF
>TRBV5-4|many
CASSLDPTGAGNSPLHF
>TRBV18|many
CASSPDQATQYF
>TRBV14|many
CASSPTTAGRRYEQYF
>TRBV2|many
CASSTLADTQYF
>TRBV29-1|many
CSVDQGGKLFF
>TRBV20-1|-
CSAPPQGAMTEAFF
>TRBV24-1|few
CATSDQGVQETQYF
>TRBV5-1|many
CASRTYQGAGQFF
>TRBV7-3|many
CASSPTRTGIQYF
>TRBV9|few
CASSERPTTGRDTQYF
>TRBV9|many
CASSGWTPGANVLTF
>TRBV4-2|few
CASSPSDRAGTNEKLFF
>TRBV7-9|few
CASTPVLAGGEQFF
>TRBV18|few
CASSQRGPNEQFF
>TRBV30|few
CAWRPSDTQYF
>TRBV5-1|many
CASSLTPAGGTNEKLFF
>TRBV7-9|few
CASSLVSGSWDTQYF
>TRBV30|few
CAWSHSGGREKLFF
>TRBV20-1|-
CSAPLGQGHYGYTF
>TRBV18|-
CASSPPVTNYEQYF
>TRBV7-9|few
CASSQTRGARIVMNTEAFF
>TRBV24-1|many
CATSDPRPLSTDTQYF
>TRBV20-1|many
CSATTSHNEQFF
>TRBV20-1|many
CSARDVHEQYF
>TRBV5-1|-
CASSSVQETQYF
>TRBV7-3|-
CASSLGGPGGIQYF
>TRBV5-1|many
CASSTTSGSIYEQFF
>TRBV30|few
CAWGASDDTQYF
>TRBV9|-
CAGSAGPNPFSGANVLTF
>TRBV7-6|few
CASSLGLAGAGVTGELFF
>TRBV5-1|medium-sized
CASSRGGQGDYSPLHF
>TRBV20-1|few
CSARGEAGRENSPLHF
>TRBV5-1|-
CASKPEARGNEQFF
>TRBV18|-
CASSPQERTEAFF
>TRBV20-1|many
CSGSPLLAGGTDTQYF
>TRBV7-9|many
CASSSGGIGYGYTF
>TRBV20-1|many
CSASEPSGNNEQFF
>TRBV29-1|few
CSVEGQGVETQYF
>TRBV9|-
CASSVGTRENHEQYF
>TRBV12-3/TRBV12-4|-
CATALARRDTQYF
>TRBV2|many
CASSREPYNEQFF
>TRBV10-3|few
CAISGGPDTQYF
>TRBV5-1|many
CASTFGGSGNTIYF
>TRBV27|many
CASSLEGVWWTGGSGANVLTF
>TRBV7-3|many
CASSLIVSSGTGELFF